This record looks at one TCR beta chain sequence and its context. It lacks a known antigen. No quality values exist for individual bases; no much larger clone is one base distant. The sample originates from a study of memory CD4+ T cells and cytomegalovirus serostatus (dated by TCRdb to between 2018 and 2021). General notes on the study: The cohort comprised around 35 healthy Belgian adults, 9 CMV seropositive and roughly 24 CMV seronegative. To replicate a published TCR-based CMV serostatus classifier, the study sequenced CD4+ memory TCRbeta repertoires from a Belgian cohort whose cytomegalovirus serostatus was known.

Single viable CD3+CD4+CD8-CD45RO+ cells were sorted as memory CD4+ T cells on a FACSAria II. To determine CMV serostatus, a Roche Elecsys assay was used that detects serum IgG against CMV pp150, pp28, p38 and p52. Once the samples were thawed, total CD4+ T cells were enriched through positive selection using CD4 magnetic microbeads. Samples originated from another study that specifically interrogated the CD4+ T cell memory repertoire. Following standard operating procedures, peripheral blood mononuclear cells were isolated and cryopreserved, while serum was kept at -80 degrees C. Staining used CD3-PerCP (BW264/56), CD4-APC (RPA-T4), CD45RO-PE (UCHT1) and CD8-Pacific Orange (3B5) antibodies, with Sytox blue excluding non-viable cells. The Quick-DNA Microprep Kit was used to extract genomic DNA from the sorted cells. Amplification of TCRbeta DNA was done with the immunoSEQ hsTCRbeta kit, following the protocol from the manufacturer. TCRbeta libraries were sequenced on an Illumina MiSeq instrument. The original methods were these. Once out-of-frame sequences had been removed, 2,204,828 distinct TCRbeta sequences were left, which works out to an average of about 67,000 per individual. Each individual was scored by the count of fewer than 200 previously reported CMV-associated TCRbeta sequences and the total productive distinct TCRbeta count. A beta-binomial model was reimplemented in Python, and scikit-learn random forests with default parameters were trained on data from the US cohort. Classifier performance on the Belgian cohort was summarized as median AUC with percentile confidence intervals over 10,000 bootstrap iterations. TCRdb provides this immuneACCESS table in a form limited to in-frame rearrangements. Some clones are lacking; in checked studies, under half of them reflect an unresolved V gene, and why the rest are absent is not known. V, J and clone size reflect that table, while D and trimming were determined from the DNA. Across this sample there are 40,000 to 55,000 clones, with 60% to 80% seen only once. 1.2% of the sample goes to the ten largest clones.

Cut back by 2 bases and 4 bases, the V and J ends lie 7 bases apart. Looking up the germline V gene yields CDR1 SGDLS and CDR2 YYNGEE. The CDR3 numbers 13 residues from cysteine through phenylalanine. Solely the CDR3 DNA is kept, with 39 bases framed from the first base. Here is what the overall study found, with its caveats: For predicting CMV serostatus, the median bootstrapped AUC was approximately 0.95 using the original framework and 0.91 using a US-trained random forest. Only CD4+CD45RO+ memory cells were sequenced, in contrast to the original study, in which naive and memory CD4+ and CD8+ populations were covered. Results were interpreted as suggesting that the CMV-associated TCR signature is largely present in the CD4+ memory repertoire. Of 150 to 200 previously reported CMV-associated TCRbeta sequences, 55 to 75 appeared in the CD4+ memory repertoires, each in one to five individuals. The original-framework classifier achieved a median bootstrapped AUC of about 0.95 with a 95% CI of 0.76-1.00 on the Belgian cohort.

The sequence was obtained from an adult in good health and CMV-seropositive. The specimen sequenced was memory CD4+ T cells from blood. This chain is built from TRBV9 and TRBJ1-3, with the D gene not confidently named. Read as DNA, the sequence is TGTGCCAGCAGCGTGCTCACCGGAAACACCATATATTTT. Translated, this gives CASSVLTGNTIYF.